This T cell receptor beta chain was captured in a study of blood T cell repertoires in COVID-19 (dated by TCRdb to 2020 to 2021). For context, the study as a whole: The collaborator samples originated in the United States, Italy and Spain and spanned the acute and convalescent phases of COVID-19. The material from the prospective study consisted of cDNA or gDNA derived from T cells, B-cell-depleted T cells, or PBMCs. Where HLA class I and class II types were available, the types were taken from metadata supplied by the sample provider, not from assay-based typing. The repertoires were made available in a free public database intended to serve as a resource for research on the immune response to SARS-CoV-2. Nearly every sample came with metadata listing a de-identified subject ID, COVID-19 status, age in years and sex. Deeply sampled blood TCRbeta repertoires from subjects exposed to, actively infected with, or recovered from COVID-19 were included in the dataset. Samples came from the ongoing ImmuneRACE study (first 160 participants) plus 1,254 subjects from 6 global collaborators. Overall study results and their limits: The amount of clinical and demographic metadata varied by source and participant and was provided uncurated.

This clone was found a few times. Its antigen is currently not known. No clone much larger than this one lies a single base away; base qualities are absent. The CDR3, from cysteine to phenylalanine, totals 14 residues. Only CDR3 DNA remains: 42 bases, in frame from the first base. CDR1 is given as WSHSY and CDR2 as SAAADI, both from the germline V gene. V is pruned by 6 bases and J by 11 bases, leaving 12 bases of the junction without a gene match. A second Seattle source provided samples from volunteer blood donors who had recovered from COVID-19. Each collaborating institution followed its own protocols to collect whole blood in K2EDTA tubes. For TCRbeta analysis, collaborators shipped samples as frozen whole blood, isolated PBMCs, or DNA extracted from either of those sample types. TCRbeta CDR3 regions were amplified from genomic DNA by means of the immunoSEQ Assay, a bias-controlled multiplex PCR. Processing in the source paper ran as follows. The number of nucleated cells in each sample was estimated from the amplification of reference gene primers within the assay. Sequence reads were collapsed and filtered to measure the absolute abundance of every unique TCRbeta CDR3 rearrangement. For each sample, productive Simpson clonality was calculated as the square root of Simpson's diversity index across productive rearrangements. TCRdb holds this immuneACCESS table with in-frame rearrangements only. Some clones are missing; in checked studies, unresolved V genes explain under half, and the rest has no known cause. V, J and clone size are taken as reported in that table, and D and trimming were inferred from the DNA itself. The sample table lists approximately 150,000 clones, around 90% of them with a count of one. Together, the top ten hold 3.9% of the sample.

Sample: peripheral blood. The receptor's source is a woman in her sixties or seventies who had recovered from COVID-19. Rearrangement joined TRBV10-2 to TRBJ1-5; 8 bases in between match TRBD1. The DNA sequence is given as TGCGCCAGCAGGCCTCAGGGGGCGGGTGGGGCCCAGCATTTT. Its translation reads: CASRPQGAGGAQHF.